This TCR beta chain was documented in a study of T cells after yellow fever vaccination. Findings and caveats of the study: Within FACS-sorted repertoires, abundant clonotypes contaminating from the bulk population could be present. Post-booster repertoires again held most primary-vaccination clones (about 96% CD4, 88% CD8).

This clonotype has ten or more counts. Its target is not known. CDR1 SGDLS and CDR2 YYNGEE come from the germline V gene. With 0 bases removed from V and 4 bases from J, the gap between germline ends came to 11 bases. The CDR3 extends over 15 amino acids. Template switching by 5'RACE produced TCR cDNA, adding a universal primer site and UMIs. TCRdb reanalysed the 5' RACE reads using MiXCR and keeps one entry per CDR3 protein. The data show about 110,000 distinct CDR3 sequences, with under 9% seen just once and 25% held by the top ten. The sequencing used CD8+ T cells sorted from PBMCs, collected 45 days after the yellow fever booster vaccination. This chain uses TRBV9 with TRBJ1-5, with D perhaps TRBD1 (5 bases). This clonotype originated in a man aged 25 to 40 who received the YFV17D yellow fever vaccine. Here the CDR3 reads CASSVEGDSNQPQHF. The CDR3 nucleotides read TGTGCCAGCAGCGTAGAAGGGGACTCAAATCAGCCCCAGCATTTT.